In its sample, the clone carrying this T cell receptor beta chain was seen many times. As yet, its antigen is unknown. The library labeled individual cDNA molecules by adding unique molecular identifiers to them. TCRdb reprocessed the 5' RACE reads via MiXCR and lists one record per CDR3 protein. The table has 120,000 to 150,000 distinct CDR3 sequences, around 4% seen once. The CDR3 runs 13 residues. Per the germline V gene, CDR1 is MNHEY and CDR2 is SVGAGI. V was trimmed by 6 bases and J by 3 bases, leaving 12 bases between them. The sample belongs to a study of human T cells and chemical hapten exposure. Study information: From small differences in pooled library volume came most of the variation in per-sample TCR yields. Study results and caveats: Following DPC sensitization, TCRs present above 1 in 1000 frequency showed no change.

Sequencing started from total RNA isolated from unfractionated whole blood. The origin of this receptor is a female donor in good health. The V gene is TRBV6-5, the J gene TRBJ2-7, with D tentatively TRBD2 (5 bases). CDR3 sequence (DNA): TGTGCCAGCAGCGCTAGCACGGGCTACGAGCAGTACTTC. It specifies CASSASTGYEQYF.